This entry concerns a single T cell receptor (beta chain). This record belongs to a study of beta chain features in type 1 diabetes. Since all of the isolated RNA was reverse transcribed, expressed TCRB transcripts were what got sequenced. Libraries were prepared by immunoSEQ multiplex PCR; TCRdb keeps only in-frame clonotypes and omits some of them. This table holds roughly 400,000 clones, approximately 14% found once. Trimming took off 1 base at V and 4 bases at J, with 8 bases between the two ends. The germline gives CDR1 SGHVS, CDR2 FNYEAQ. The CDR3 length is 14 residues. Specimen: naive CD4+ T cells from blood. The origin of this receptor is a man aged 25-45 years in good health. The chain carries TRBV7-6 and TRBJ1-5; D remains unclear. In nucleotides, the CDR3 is TGTGCCAGCAGCTTAGGGCTCCCTAATCAGCCCCAGCATTTT. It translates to CASSLGLPNQPQHF.